Each of the 22 T cell receptor beta chains below was sequenced from the same sample in a study of CD8 T cells in Susac syndrome (dated by TCRdb to about 2019). Library preparation was by the immunoSEQ multiplex PCR assay. RNA was extracted using the RNeasy kit, and about 0.45 to 1 ug of the RNA was reverse transcribed with random hexamers. In TCRdb, the public reads were trimmed at Q25 with fastp and aligned with MiXCR, with productive beta chains retained. Under each unique CDR3 protein, matching rows form one entry showing the most common genes and DNA. The sample profile shows about 290,000 distinct CDR3 sequences; about 91% of them were found once. The ten biggest clones cover 0.18% of the sample. Input material: CD8+ T cells from PBMCs. The receptors shown here come from a human donor with multiple sclerosis.

J is TRBJ2-1 and V is TRBV3-1, with D unclear. CDR1 is LGHDT, CDR2 YNNKEL, per germline (reference sequence). With 0 bases removed from V and 5 bases from J, the gap between germline ends came to 14 bases. The CDR3 is 16 amino acids. The CDR3 nucleotides read TGTGCCAGCAGCCAAGACGCCCATGGACCCCACAATGAGCAGTTCTTC. Translated: CASSQDAHGPHNEQFF.

This clonotype was found a few times. V gene TRBV12-3 or TRBV12-4 combines with J gene TRBJ1-4, with D tentatively TRBD1 (5 bases). The CDR3 runs to 14 residues. The germline V and J ends were trimmed by 3 bases and 5 bases, with 10 bases remaining between them. CDR3 region: CASSLGQGNEKLFF. The CDR3 DNA is TGTGCCAGCAGTTTGGGGCAGGGAAATGAAAAACTGTTTTTT.

CDR3 sequence (DNA): TGTGCCACCAGCAGAGACCCCCTGGACTCCTACAATGAGCAGTTCTTC. This codes for CATSRDPLDSYNEQFF. This chain uses TRBV15 with TRBJ2-1; D is ambiguous. The V and J ends lost 0 bases and 0 bases respectively, with 9 bases between them. The germline gives CDR1 LNHNV, CDR2 YYDKDF (reference sequence). The CDR3 extends over 16 amino acids.

The gene calls are TRBV7-9 and TRBJ2-7; D uncertain. Trimming cost V 5 bases and J 3 bases, with 17 bases left between them. CDR3 size: 15 residues. CDR1 is SEHNR, CDR2 FQNEAQ, per germline (reference sequence). For the CDR3, the DNA is TGTGCCAGCAGCGCTTCAGATCTCGGCCACTACGAGCAGTACTTC. The encoded protein is CASSASDLGHYEQYF.

A single count supports this clonotype. The chain carries TRBV4-3 and TRBJ2-7; 12 positions match TRBD1. CDR1 and CDR2 (germline): LGHNA, YSLEER. The CDR3 length is 18 residues. Germline trimming cut 0 bases from V and 3 bases from J; bases unmatched to any gene: 9. In DNA, the CDR3 is TGCGCCAGCAGCCAAGATTGGGCCGGGACAGGGGGCTTCTACGAGCAGTACTTC. Protein sequence: CASSQDWAGTGGFYEQYF.

This CDR3 reads CASSPWGEFEKLFF. The CDR3, as DNA: TGTGCCAGCAGTCCTTGGGGGGAGTTTGAAAAACTGTTTTTT. The chain employs TRBV27 and TRBJ1-4, with D possibly TRBD1 on 5 matching bases. The ends were cut back, 5 bases at V and 7 bases at J, with 14 bases in the middle. CDR3 length: 14 residues. Germline CDR1 is MNHEY and CDR2 is SMNVEV (reference sequence).

This chain joins TRBV4-1 and TRBJ2-3, with D uncertain. The CDR3 extends over 12 amino acids. Germline V gene sequence: CDR1 MGHRA, CDR2 YSYEKL. The V end lost 3 bases, the J end lost 4 bases, and 5 bases lay between the germline ends. The CDR3 DNA reads TGCGCCAGCAGCCAGGGGTCAGATACGCAGTATTTT. It translates to CASSQGSDTQYF.

This chain connects TRBV3-1 to TRBJ1-2; TRBD1 might be the D (6 bases). Germline CDR1 LGHDT, CDR2 YNNKEL (reference sequence). V gave up 5 bases and J gave up 0 bases, with 10 bases separating them. The CDR3 loop spans 14 amino acids. The CDR3 DNA follows: TGTGCCAGCAGCTGGACAGTCTCTAACTATGGCTACACCTTC. This translates into CASSWTVSNYGYTF.

The chain uses TRBV30 and TRBJ1-1; D is ambiguous. The germline CDR1 and CDR2 sequences are GTSNPN and SVGIG (reference sequence). The CDR3 covers 11 residues. Trimming took 5 bases from V and 4 from J, leaving 8 bases between them. CDR3 DNA sequence: TGTGCCTGGCGGGAGGTCACTGAAGCTTTCTTT. Residues: CAWREVTEAFF.

V is TRBV28 and J is TRBJ2-7; TRBD2 agrees at 9 bases. The V and J ends lost 5 bases and 3 bases, in that order; junction bases with no gene match: 8. Germline CDR1 reads MDHEN; CDR2 reads SYDVKM. This CDR3 is built from 15 residues. CDR3 in amino acids: CASSLRGSGGYEQYF. The CDR3 DNA sequence: TGTGCCAGCAGTCTTCGGGGTAGCGGGGGCTACGAGCAGTACTTC. Full variable domain (remainder filled in from reference TRBV28 and TRBJ2-7): DVKVTQSSRYLVKRTGEKVFLECVQDMDHENMFWYRQDPGLGLRLIYFSYDVKMKEKGDIPEGYSVSREKKERFSLILESASTNQTSMYLCASSLRGSGGYEQYFGPGTRLTVT.

CDR3 region: CSVHLSSYEQYF. The DNA of the CDR3 is TGCAGCGTACATCTAAGCTCCTACGAGCAGTACTTC. The V call is TRBV29-1, the J call TRBJ2-7, with no clear D. Trimming removed 6 bases at V and 0 bases at J, with 9 bases between. Germline values: CDR1 SQVTM, CDR2 ANQGSEA. The CDR3 contains 12 residues.

The chain joins TRBV12-3 or TRBV12-4 to TRBJ2-7; no clear D. CDR3 length: 14 amino acids. V was trimmed by 6 bases and J by 4 bases, leaving 16 bases between them. In nucleotides, the CDR3 is TGTGCCAGCAGACCAGCACTACGAGTGTACGAGCAGTACTTC. Residues: CASRPALRVYEQYF.

The chain recombines TRBV5-1 with TRBJ2-7; 9 nucleotides agree with TRBD1. CDR3 size: 14 residues. The junction had 8 bases not matched to a gene; V was cut back by 5 bases and J by 5 bases. Germline V lookup: CDR1 SGHRS, CDR2 YFSETQ. CDR3 residues: CASSLQGAIHEQYF. CDR3 in DNA: TGCGCCAGCAGTCTACAGGGGGCAATCCACGAGCAGTACTTC.

The rearrangement joins TRBV5-8 to TRBJ1-4; 7 nucleotides line up with TRBD1. Losses at the gene ends were 3 bases for V and 0 bases for J; bases not matched to a gene: 2. CDR1 and CDR2 (germline): SGHTS, YDEGEE. The CDR3 is 15 residues long. The CDR3 DNA reads TGTGCCAGCAGCTACGGACAGGCAACTAATGAAAAACTGTTTTTT. Translated, it gives CASSYGQATNEKLFF.

V usage is TRBV2 and J usage is TRBJ2-7, with 9 bases identical to TRBD2. J lost 1 base, V lost 4 bases, and 5 bases had no gene match. Germline V lookup: CDR1 SNHLY, CDR2 FYNNEI. The CDR3 has 15 amino acids. Here the CDR3 DNA reads TGTGCCAGCAGTGTAACGACTAGCGGTTCCTACGAGCAGTACTTC. This translates into CASSVTTSGSYEQYF.

This clonotype was seen once. The chain uses TRBV7-9 and TRBJ2-1, with D perhaps matching TRBD2 (5 bases). This CDR3 region has 14 residues. Trimming took off 3 bases at V and 4 bases at J, with 10 bases between the two ends. Germline assignment: CDR1 SEHNR and CDR2 FQNEAQ (reference sequence). The CDR3 loop reads CASSFVTTYNEQFF. The CDR3 nucleotides are TGTGCCAGCAGCTTCGTGACTACGTACAATGAGCAGTTCTTC.

This clonotype has only a few counts. This rearrangement joins TRBV28 to TRBJ2-1; D uncertain. This CDR3 has 14 amino acids. Trimming stripped 3 bases from V and 1 base from J, with 7 bases between. Germline CDR1 reads MDHEN; CDR2 reads SYDVKM. The CDR3 DNA sequence: TGTGCCAGCAGTTTGAAGGGATCCTACAATGAGCAGTTCTTC. Translated, it gives CASSLKGSYNEQFF.

The chain has TRBV11-2 and TRBJ2-1; D not resolved. The germline CDR1 and CDR2 sequences are SGHAT and FQNNGV. The CDR3 sequence is 16 residues long. Deletions cut 1 base from V and 5 bases from J, with 15 bases between. CDR3 sequence (DNA): TGTGCCAGCAGCTTAGGGGTAGCTCCCCCACACAATGAGCAGTTCTTC. It is translated as CASSLGVAPPHNEQFF.

This chain joins TRBV5-1 and TRBJ2-1, with D unresolved. The CDR3 sequence is 13 residues long. V dropped 4 bases and J dropped 7 bases, with 12 bases sitting between them. Looked up from germline, CDR1 is SGHRS and CDR2 is YFSETQ. The CDR3 protein is CASSPEEYNEQFF. The DNA for the CDR3 is TGCGCCAGCAGCCCCGAGGAGTATAATGAGCAGTTCTTC.

The chain joins TRBV6-2 or TRBV6-3 to TRBJ1-1, with D perhaps matching TRBD1 (6 bases). V shed 2 bases and J shed 0 bases, with 16 bases lying between them. The CDR3 runs to 17 residues. Germline CDR1 reads MNHEY; CDR2 reads SVGEGT. The CDR3 reads CASSYRLPDRLNTEAFF. The CDR3 DNA reads as TGTGCCAGCAGTTACAGGTTGCCGGACAGACTGAACACTGAAGCTTTCTTT.

The rearrangement links TRBV19 to TRBJ1-5; D gene unclear. The CDR3 has 16 residues. Germline V lookup: CDR1 LNHDA, CDR2 SQIVND (reference sequence). Deletions cut 5 bases from V and 2 bases from J, with 16 bases between. The CDR3 bases are TGTGCCAGTAGTCCCCGACTCGGGGATGGCAATCAGCCCCAGCATTTT. Protein: CASSPRLGDGNQPQHF.

This clonotype has only a few counts. The chain recombines TRBV7-6 with TRBJ2-7; no reliable D call. In germline, CDR1 is SGHVS, CDR2 FNYEAQ. V was cut by 0 bases and J by 2 bases, with 8 bases left in between. The CDR3 contains 14 residues. The CDR3 spells CASSLAAGAYEQYF. CDR3 coding DNA: TGTGCCAGCAGCTTAGCCGCAGGAGCCTACGAGCAGTACTTC.